These 18 T cell receptor beta chains were all obtained from the same sample, sequenced in a study of shared clonotypes between healthy human individuals. The data were produced by immunoSEQ multiplex PCR, yet TCRdb's version contains in-frame clones alone and is incomplete. Here the sample spans some 1.5 million clones, around 97% being singletons. The sequenced sample consisted of naive CD4+ T cells sorted from blood. Indicated subset: CD45RA+ positively selected. All receptors come from a man aged 25 to 40 in good health.

V usage is TRBV5-1 and J usage is TRBJ2-7; D call uncertain. The CDR3 extends over 13 amino acids. The V end lost 0 bases, the J end lost 6 bases, and 10 bases lay between the germline ends. The V gene's germline CDR1 is SGHRS and CDR2 YFSETQ. CDR3 region: CASSLDWSSEQYF. Written as DNA, the CDR3 is TGCGCCAGCAGCTTGGACTGGAGCTCCGAGCAGTACTTC.

This chain links TRBV7-8 with TRBJ2-7; 9 bases match TRBD2. The length of the CDR3 is 17 residues. Germline loops: CDR1 SGHVS, CDR2 FQNEAQ. V trimming: 2 bases; J trimming: 5 bases; junction bases outside the gene matches: 13. CDR3: CASSLWAVSGRTDEQYF. The DNA of the CDR3 is TGTGCCAGCAGCTTATGGGCCGTTAGCGGGAGAACGGACGAGCAGTACTTC.

The chain carries TRBV28 and TRBJ2-7; D perhaps matches TRBD1 (7 bases). The CDR3 contains 15 residues. Looked up from germline, CDR1 is MDHEN and CDR2 is SYDVKM. The ends were cut back, 4 bases at V and 6 bases at J, with 19 bases in the middle. The CDR3 DNA reads as TGTGCCAGCAGTTCCCCCGGTGGCAGGGGGGCCGAGCAGTACTTC. This translates into CASSSPGGRGAEQYF.

The rearrangement links TRBV18 to TRBJ2-6; D uncertain. The germline V gene has CDR1 KGHSH and CDR2 LQKENI. This CDR3 spans 18 amino acids. Trimming pared 3 bases from V and 0 bases from J, leaving 15 bases between. CDR3 amino acids: CASSPLAGPSSGANVLTF. CDR3 sequence (DNA): TGTGCCAGCTCACCCCTCGCCGGACCGAGCTCTGGGGCCAACGTCCTGACTTTC. The variable domain in full, completed from reference TRBV18 and TRBJ2-6, reads NAGVMQNPRHLVRRRGQEARLRCSPMKGHSHVYWYRQLPEEGLKFMVYLQKENIIDESGMPKERFSAEFPKEGPSILRIQQVVRGDSAAYFCASSPLAGPSSGANVLTFGAGSRLTVL.

The gene calls are TRBV18 and TRBJ1-3; D is ambiguous. This CDR3 has 15 residues. The V and J ends lost 5 bases and 4 bases respectively, with 15 bases between them. Germline V gene lookup returns CDR1 KGHSH and CDR2 LQKENI. The CDR3 nucleotides read TGTGCCAGCTCAGCCGTCGATTGGGAGGGAAACACCATATATTTT. It specifies CASSAVDWEGNTIYF.

This clone was seen a single time. This chain joins TRBV27 and TRBJ2-3; the D gene is possibly TRBD1 (5 bases). Germline loops: CDR1 MNHEY, CDR2 SMNVEV (reference sequence). The CDR3 runs to 15 residues. Deletions cut 5 bases from V and 1 base from J, with 13 bases between. DNA of the CDR3: TGTGCCAGCAGTGAACAGGAGTGGGGCACAGATACGCAGTATTTT. Translation: CASSEQEWGTDTQYF.

Details on this clone: The identical CDR3 is also encoded by other nucleotide sequences in the sample. The V gene is TRBV27, the J gene TRBJ2-7; the match to TRBD2 covers 13 bases. The CDR3 loop spans 14 amino acids. CDR1 MNHEY and CDR2 SMNVEV come from the germline V gene (reference sequence). The trim removed 6 bases at V and 4 bases at J, leaving 3 bases unmatched. This CDR3 is CASRLLAGGYEQYF. CDR3 DNA: TGTGCCAGCAGATTACTAGCGGGAGGGTACGAGCAGTACTTC.

The chain joins TRBV11-3 to TRBJ2-1; D is possibly TRBD1 or TRBD2 (6 bases each). Germline CDR1 SGHNT, CDR2 YENEEA. The V and J ends lost 5 bases and 7 bases respectively, with 18 bases between them. The CDR3 extends over 15 amino acids. The CDR3 coding sequence is TGTGCCAGCAGCCCAGGGGACTTACGTAGGAATGAGCAGTTCTTC. Translating it yields CASSPGDLRRNEQFF.

The V and J genes are TRBV7-9 and TRBJ2-1; D call uncertain. The germline V gene encodes CDR1 SEHNR and CDR2 FQNEAQ (reference sequence). Deletions cut 2 bases from V and 0 bases from J, with 8 bases between. This CDR3 comprises 15 residues. CDR3 in amino acids: CASSLLLSSYNEQFF. The CDR3 DNA follows: TGTGCCAGCAGCTTACTCCTGAGCTCCTACAATGAGCAGTTCTTC.

The rearrangement uses TRBV18 and TRBJ2-7; 8 bases agree with TRBD2. With V trimmed by 1 base and J by 7 bases, 9 bases remained unmatched. CDR3 length: 15 amino acids. Germline CDR1 and CDR2: KGHSH and LQKENI. CDR3 sequence (DNA): TGTGCCAGCTCACCACTTGGAAGCGGGAGACGAGAGCAGTACTTC. It specifies CASSPLGSGRREQYF. Full variable domain (remainder filled in from reference TRBV18 and TRBJ2-7): NAGVMQNPRHLVRRRGQEARLRCSPMKGHSHVYWYRQLPEEGLKFMVYLQKENIIDESGMPKERFSAEFPKEGPSILRIQQVVRGDSAAYFCASSPLGSGRREQYFGPGTRLTVT.

The rearrangement joins TRBV5-1 to TRBJ1-2; D not resolved. The CDR3 covers 15 residues. V dropped 4 bases and J dropped 0 bases, with 13 bases sitting between them. CDR1 and CDR2 from the germline V gene are SGHRS and YFSETQ. The DNA of the CDR3 is TGCGCCAGCAGCCCGCGCCGGAGCTCTAACTATGGCTACACCTTC. Amino acids: CASSPRRSSNYGYTF.

The rearrangement joins TRBV5-1 to TRBJ2-2, with 7 bases lining up with TRBD1. This CDR3 has 15 residues. Germline V gene sequence: CDR1 SGHRS, CDR2 YFSETQ. The J segment lost 4 bases and the V segment lost 4 bases, leaving 7 bases of the junction unmatched. The CDR3 bases are TGCGCCAGCAGCCGTACACAGGGGTCCACCGGGGAGCTGTTTTTT. Its translation is CASSRTQGSTGELFF.

A note on this clone: Other DNA variants within this sample encode the same CDR3. The chain combines TRBV7-3 with TRBJ2-1; the match to TRBD2 covers 9 bases. V was clipped by 0 bases and J by 5 bases; unmatched bases: 5. In germline, CDR1 is SGHTA, CDR2 FQGTGA. This CDR3 spans 16 amino acids. DNA of the CDR3: TGTGCCAGCAGCTTAACGCGGTTAGCGGGAGACAATGAGCAGTTCTTC. Translation: CASSLTRLAGDNEQFF.

This sequence joins TRBV27 and TRBJ1-1; D is unresolved. V lost 5 bases, J lost 4 bases, and 11 bases lay in between. CDR1 and CDR2 from the germline V gene are MNHEY and SMNVEV (reference sequence). The CDR3 runs to 13 residues. The CDR3 protein is CASSPLVGTEAFF. The CDR3 coding sequence is TGTGCCAGCAGTCCTTTGGTCGGCACTGAAGCTTTCTTT.

The chain employs TRBV11-2 and TRBJ1-3; TRBD1 agrees at 9 bases. The V and J ends lost 6 bases and 2 bases, in that order; junction bases with no gene match: 5. Germline loops: CDR1 SGHAT, CDR2 FQNNGV. This CDR3 contains 15 residues. The CDR3 is CASSLQGAAGNTIYF. The CDR3 bases are TGTGCCAGCAGTTTACAGGGGGCTGCTGGAAACACCATATATTTT.

J is TRBJ2-7 and V is TRBV10-3, with D tentatively TRBD2 (6 bases). Germline V gives CDR1 ENHRY, CDR2 SYGVKD. Trimming stripped 7 bases from V and 3 bases from J, with 13 bases between. The CDR3 spans 13 residues. The CDR3 spells CAINSREDYEQYF. Written as DNA, the CDR3 is TGTGCCATCAACTCGAGGGAGGACTACGAGCAGTACTTC.

The chain uses TRBV18 and TRBJ2-1, with D hard to call. Germline V gives CDR1 KGHSH, CDR2 LQKENI. The CDR3 has 14 amino acids. V shed 0 bases and J shed 4 bases, with 7 bases lying between them. The CDR3 reads CASSPPVLYNEQFF. DNA of the CDR3: TGTGCCAGCTCACCACCGGTATTGTACAATGAGCAGTTCTTC.

The chain is built from TRBV7-2 and TRBJ1-4; D not certain. V was clipped by 2 bases and J by 13 bases, with 14 bases between them. CDR3 length equals 13 residues. Germline V CDR1 and CDR2: SGHTA, FQGNSA. The CDR3 bases are TGTGCCAGCAGCTTAAAGGCACCAATGGGACTGTTTTTT. Its translation is CASSLKAPMGLFF.